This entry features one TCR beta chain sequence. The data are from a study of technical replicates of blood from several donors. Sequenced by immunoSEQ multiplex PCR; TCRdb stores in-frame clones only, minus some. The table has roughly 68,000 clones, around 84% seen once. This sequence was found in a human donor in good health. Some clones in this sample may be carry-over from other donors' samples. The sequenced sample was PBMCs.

The CDR3 DNA reads as TGTGCCAGCAGCTTAGCCCTCCCTGCGACAGGCACAGATACGCAGTATTTT. This gives the protein CASSLALPATGTDTQYF. The V call is TRBV7-2, the J call TRBJ2-3; D might be TRBD1 (5 bases). V gave up 0 bases and J gave up 1 base, with 14 bases separating them. This CDR3 spans 17 amino acids. Germline assignment: CDR1 SGHTA and CDR2 FQGNSA.